What follows is one T cell receptor beta chain and its context. Germline V gene lookup returns CDR1 SGHDT and CDR2 YYEEEE. This CDR3 spans 15 amino acids. The V segment lost 4 bases and the J segment 0 bases; nucleotides outside the gene matches: 3. This sample is part of a study of cytomegalovirus exposure and HLA in healthy donors. PCR employed 60 Vbeta and 13 Jbeta primers. TCRdb's copy holds only in-frame clones and misses some; the assay was immunoSEQ multiplex PCR. The sample comprises 90,000 to 100,000 clones, about 74% of which are singletons, and roughly 8% rests with the top ten. Healthy bone marrow donors supplied every sample.

The source material was PBMCs. The chain links TRBV5-6 to TRBJ2-7; 11 bases are a match to TRBD1. The receptor was derived from a female donor in good health and CMV-seronegative. Here the CDR3 DNA reads TGTGCCAGCAGCCCCGGGACAGGGGGCTCCTACGAGCAGTACTTC. Residues: CASSPGTGGSYEQYF.